One sample yielded the 10 T cell receptor beta chains listed below, sequenced in a study of cytomegalovirus exposure and HLA in healthy donors. The primer mix had 60 Vbeta and 13 Jbeta primers. Assay used: immunoSEQ multiplex PCR; TCRdb lists only in-frame clones, some missing. The sample holds around 97,000 clones, approximately 70% seen once. Sequencing used PBMCs. These receptors were obtained from a woman aged 50 to 60 in good health and CMV-seronegative.

This sequence joins TRBV29-1 and TRBJ2-3, with TRBD2 as a possible D gene (6 bases). This CDR3 has 11 residues. With 7 bases removed from V and 6 bases from J, the gap between germline ends came to 11 bases. Germline V gives CDR1 SQVTM, CDR2 ANQGSEA. The DNA of the CDR3 is TGCAGCGACACTAGCCTCGATACGCAGTATTTT. It yields the protein CSDTSLDTQYF.

The chain couples TRBV10-3 to TRBJ1-6; 7 bases are a match to TRBD1. The V gene's germline CDR1 is ENHRY and CDR2 SYGVKD. Germline trimming cut 3 bases from V and 14 bases from J; bases unmatched to any gene: 7. The CDR3 spans 13 residues. CDR3: CAISEGQERTLHF. The CDR3 coding sequence is TGTGCCATCAGTGAAGGACAGGAAAGAACCCTCCACTTT.

The J gene is TRBJ1-1, the V gene TRBV28; no reliable D call. This CDR3 has 14 amino acids. Germline values: CDR1 MDHEN, CDR2 SYDVKM. Trimming removed 1 base from V and 2 bases from J, with 8 bases in between. The CDR3 loop is CASSLSGGNTEAFF. CDR3 DNA sequence: TGTGCCAGCAGTTTATCTGGAGGAAACACTGAAGCTTTCTTT.

This clone was counted a few times. The rearrangement joins TRBV19 to TRBJ1-5; 9 bases align to TRBD1. Trimming took 5 bases from V and 11 from J; bases not matched to a gene: 19. CDR3 length equals 17 residues. Looked up from germline, CDR1 is LNHDA and CDR2 is SQIVND (reference sequence). CDR3 loop: CASSPNRRDRVRLAQHF. CDR3 in DNA: TGTGCCAGTAGTCCCAACCGCCGGGACAGGGTAAGATTAGCCCAGCATTTT.

The genes are TRBV15 and TRBJ2-7; a weak D match, TRBD2 (6 bases). The CDR3 covers 16 residues. CDR1 is LNHNV, CDR2 YYDKDF, per germline (reference sequence). Trimming left V 3 bases short and J 7 bases short, with 22 bases between. This CDR3 reads CATSRDPGRGSREQYF. The CDR3 DNA is TGTGCCACCAGCAGGGACCCAGGACGGGGGTCTAGGGAGCAGTACTTC. Combining the CDR3 with reference TRBV15 and TRBJ2-7 gives the whole variable domain DAMVIQNPRYQVTQFGKPVTLSCSQTLNHNVMYWYQQKSSQAPKLLFHYYDKDFNNEADTPDNFQSRRPNTSFCFLDIRSPGLGDTAMYLCATSRDPGRGSREQYFGPGTRLTVT.

This chain links TRBV28 with TRBJ2-7; 14 nucleotides agree with TRBD2. V was clipped by 5 bases and J by 6 bases; unmatched bases: 6. CDR1 is MDHEN, CDR2 SYDVKM, per germline. The CDR3 extends over 15 amino acids. This chain's CDR3 is CASSGGLAGEREQYF. CDR3 sequence (DNA): TGTGCCAGCAGTGGGGGACTAGCGGGAGAACGCGAGCAGTACTTC.

The chain is built from TRBV7-8 and TRBJ2-7, with 9 positions matching TRBD1. In germline, CDR1 is SGHVS, CDR2 FQNEAQ. With V trimmed by 1 base and J by 3 bases, 10 bases remained unmatched. This CDR3 contains 17 residues. CDR3 residues: CASSLVGAGTGSYEQYF. The CDR3 DNA reads as TGTGCCAGCAGCTTAGTGGGGGCCGGGACAGGGAGCTACGAGCAGTACTTC.

This clone appeared a few times. The rearrangement links TRBV6-5 to TRBJ2-1; TRBD2 aligns across 8 bases. Germline V gene data show CDR1 as MNHEY and CDR2 as SVGAGI. V shed 6 bases, J shed 2 bases, and the junction held 6 bases outside the gene matches. The CDR3 spans 15 residues. The CDR3 sequence: CASRTSGGTYNEQFF. CDR3 coding DNA: TGTGCCAGCAGAACCAGCGGGGGTACCTACAATGAGCAGTTCTTC.

The chain carries TRBV28 and TRBJ1-2; TRBD1 agrees at 10 bases. CDR3 length equals 16 residues. Germline V lookup: CDR1 MDHEN, CDR2 SYDVKM. The ends lost 2 bases at V and 8 bases at J; junction bases unmatched: 11. The CDR3 loop reads CASSLRPGQGVRGYTF. The CDR3 bases are TGTGCCAGCAGTTTACGTCCCGGACAGGGGGTACGAGGCTACACCTTC.

This chain uses TRBV5-1 with TRBJ1-3, with 9 positions matching TRBD1. The length of the CDR3 is 15 residues. J was trimmed by 4 bases and V by 3 bases; bases with no gene match: 5. Germline CDR1 reads SGHRS; CDR2 reads YFSETQ. The CDR3 bases are TGCGCCAGCAGCTCCGGACAGGGGACCGGAAACACCATATATTTT. Protein: CASSSGQGTGNTIYF.